Listed below are T cell receptor beta chains from one sample, sequenced in a study of blood T cell repertoires in COVID-19. The table came from immunoSEQ multiplex PCR; TCRdb's copy has only in-frame clones and leaves some out. The profile shows approximately 230,000 clones, about 90% of them singletons. The source material was peripheral blood. These receptors originate from a man in his late teens or twenties with active or convalescent COVID-19. The CDR3 runs from the conserved cysteine through the conserved F or W. D genes are given only for firm matches. Size is omitted from some rows. Given values are once, few, many or a class for expanded clones.

TRBV18	TRBJ2-1	once	-	CASSLKQGDEQFF	TGTGCCAGCTCACTAAAACAGGGAGATGAGCAGTTCTTC
TRBV6-6	TRBJ1-1	-	TRBD1	CASKKKGATEAFF	TGTGCCAGCAAAAAAAAGGGGGCCACTGAAGCTTTCTTT
TRBV6-5	TRBJ2-2	-	-	CASSYTDSTGELFF	TGTGCCAGCAGTTACACAGATAGCACCGGGGAGCTGTTTTTT
TRBV30	TRBJ1-3	-	-	CAWLAAPGNTIYF	TGTGCCTGGCTCGCGGCGCCGGGAAACACCATATATTTT
TRBV19	TRBJ1-5	-	-	CASSIEEVRNQPQHF	TGTGCCAGTAGTATAGAGGAGGTTCGCAATCAGCCCCAGCATTTT
TRBV5-5	TRBJ1-1	-	TRBD1	CASSLDRAYTEAFF	TGTGCCAGCAGCCTCGACAGGGCCTACACTGAAGCTTTCTTT
TRBV30	TRBJ2-2	-	TRBD2	CAWSSFTGGPLNGELFF	TGTGCCTGGAGTAGCTTCACGGGGGGGCCTTTAAACGGGGAGCTGTTTTTT
TRBV2	TRBJ2-5	-	-	CASSGVAKSQSQYF	TGTGCCAGCTCGGGGGTGGCGAAATCTCAGAGCCAGTACTTC
TRBV9	TRBJ1-2	-	-	CASSVGEFYGYTF	TGTGCCAGCAGCGTCGGGGAGTTCTATGGCTACACCTTC
TRBV15	TRBJ1-3	-	-	CATSRDRGVSGNTIYF	TGTGCCACCAGCAGAGACAGGGGCGTCTCTGGAAACACCATATATTTT
TRBV30	TRBJ2-7	-	-	CAWRGRNLIGEQYF	TGTGCCTGGAGGGGGCGGAACCTTATTGGCGAGCAGTACTTC
TRBV5-4	TRBJ1-2	-	-	CASRAGTSLPGYTF	TGTGCCAGCAGGGCCGGGACATCACTACCTGGCTACACCTTC
TRBV6-6	TRBJ1-3	-	-	CASSYLRGNSGNTIYF	TGTGCCAGCAGTTACCTCCGGGGAAACTCTGGAAACACCATATATTTT
TRBV6-6	TRBJ2-2	-	-	CASNFGGDGTGELFF	TGTGCCAGCAATTTCGGAGGCGATGGGACCGGGGAGCTGTTTTTT
TRBV2	TRBJ2-1	-	TRBD1	CASSGQGWDNEQFF	TGTGCCAGCAGTGGACAGGGTTGGGACAATGAGCAGTTCTTC
TRBV11-2	TRBJ2-3	-	TRBD2	CASSLDGSGRTDTQYF	TGTGCCAGCAGCTTAGATGGTAGCGGGAGGACAGATACGCAGTATTTT
TRBV7-9	TRBJ2-7	-	-	CASSPWFGVGGSVMEQYF	TGTGCCAGCAGCCCATGGTTCGGAGTGGGGGGTTCGGTAATGGAGCAGTACTTC
TRBV6-4	TRBJ1-5	-	-	CASSEGGGSQPQHF	TGTGCCAGCAGTGAGGGAGGGGGGTCCCAGCCCCAGCATTTT
TRBV4-3	TRBJ2-2	-	TRBD1	CASSSHRGPNTGELFF	TGCGCCAGCAGCTCCCACAGGGGTCCGAACACCGGGGAGCTGTTTTTT
TRBV19	TRBJ1-1	-	-	CASSIVSWALNTEAFF	TGTGCCAGTAGTATAGTTTCCTGGGCACTCAACACTGAAGCTTTCTTT
TRBV24-1	TRBJ2-7	-	-	CATSDLPRNRRELYEQYF	TGTGCCACCAGTGATTTGCCGCGCAACCGCAGGGAACTCTACGAGCAGTACTTC
TRBV7-8	TRBJ2-5	-	TRBD2	CASGGGVQETQYF	TGTGCCAGTGGCGGGGGGGTCCAAGAGACCCAGTACTTC
TRBV19	TRBJ1-5	-	-	CASSIGGLNQPQHF	TGTGCCAGTAGTATAGGCGGGCTCAATCAGCCCCAGCATTTT
TRBV11-2	TRBJ1-2	-	TRBD1	CASSSTGALYGYTF	TGTGCCAGCAGCTCGACAGGGGCCCTCTATGGCTACACCTTC
TRBV5-4	TRBJ2-1	-	-	CASSLGGYEQFF	TGTGCCAGCAGTCTTGGGGGCTATGAGCAGTTCTTC
TRBV6-5	TRBJ1-1	-	-	CASSRVGTREAEAFF	TGTGCCAGCAGCCGAGTCGGAACGCGGGAAGCTGAAGCTTTCTTT
TRBV5-1	TRBJ2-7	-	TRBD1	CASSWGTDSYEQYF	TGCGCCAGCAGCTGGGGGACAGACTCCTACGAGCAGTACTTC
TRBV3-1/TRBV3-2	TRBJ1-2	-	TRBD1	CASSEGTEYGYTF	TGTGCCAGCAGCGAGGGGACAGAGTATGGCTACACCTTC
TRBV18	TRBJ1-3	-	-	CASSPASGNTIYF	TGTGCCAGCTCACCAGCGTCAGGAAACACCATATATTTT
TRBV7-3	TRBJ2-7	few	-	CASSSGDEQYF	TGTGCCAGCAGCTCGGGGGACGAGCAGTACTTC
TRBV7-2	TRBJ2-7	-	TRBD2	CASSEAGGSYEQYF	TGTGCCAGCAGTGAAGCGGGAGGTAGCTACGAGCAGTACTTC
TRBV24-1	TRBJ2-3	once	-	CATSDPEDTQYF	TGTGCCACCAGTGATCCCGAGGATACGCAGTATTTT
TRBV27	TRBJ1-2	-	TRBD1	CASRLQGSHGYTF	TGTGCCAGCAGACTACAGGGGAGTCATGGCTACACCTTC
TRBV7-9	TRBJ2-7	-	-	CASSLALDLHYEQYF	TGTGCCAGCAGCTTAGCCCTGGACTTGCACTACGAGCAGTACTTC
TRBV28	TRBJ2-1	-	TRBD1	CASSFSFHDRVF	TGTGCCAGCAGTTTTTCCTTCCATGACAGGGTCTTC
TRBV2	TRBJ1-5	-	-	CASTQTGPNQPQHF	TGTGCCAGCACTCAGACAGGCCCTAATCAGCCCCAGCATTTT
TRBV2	TRBJ1-4	-	TRBD1	CASSERQGEKLFF	TGTGCCAGCAGTGAAAGACAGGGTGAAAAACTGTTTTTT
TRBV7-9	TRBJ1-1	once	TRBD1	CASSLIQGVDTEAFF	TGTGCCAGCAGCTTGATCCAGGGGGTGGACACTGAAGCTTTCTTT
TRBV6-2/TRBV6-3	TRBJ1-2	few	TRBD1	CASSYLGRGLDGYTF	TGTGCCAGCAGTTACTTGGGCAGGGGGCTGGACGGCTACACCTTC
TRBV6-4	TRBJ1-6	-	-	CASSVEDSYNSPLHF	TGTGCCAGCAGTGTTGAGGACTCCTATAATTCACCCCTCCACTTT
TRBV9	TRBJ2-1	-	TRBD1	CASSVGPGQAGYNEQFF	TGTGCCAGCAGCGTAGGCCCCGGACAGGCGGGCTACAATGAGCAGTTCTTC
TRBV13	TRBJ1-2	once	-	CASSLDRDNYGYTF	TGTGCCAGCAGCTTAGACAGGGATAACTATGGCTACACCTTC
TRBV5-1	TRBJ1-6	-	TRBD1	CASSLEGQGYNSPLHF	TGCGCCAGCAGCTTGGAGGGACAGGGATATAATTCACCCCTCCACTTT
TRBV12-3/TRBV12-4	TRBJ1-6	once	-	CASSPNNSPLHF	TGTGCCAGCAGTCCAAATAATTCACCCCTCCACTTT
TRBV11-2	TRBJ2-3	few	TRBD2	CASSLSLAGIKPSTDTQYF	TGTGCCAGCAGCTTATCCCTAGCGGGAATAAAGCCTAGCACAGATACGCAGTATTTT
TRBV7-2	TRBJ1-2	-	-	CASSLGNRVKGYTF	TGTGCCAGCAGCTTAGGTAACAGGGTGAAAGGCTACACCTTC
TRBV9	TRBJ2-1	-	TRBD2	CASSVESSGGNNEQFF	TGTGCCAGCAGCGTAGAGTCTAGCGGGGGTAACAATGAGCAGTTCTTC
TRBV15	TRBJ2-7	-	-	CATSRDLGSSYEQYF	TGTGCCACCAGCAGAGATTTGGGGAGCTCCTACGAGCAGTACTTC
TRBV3-1/TRBV3-2	TRBJ2-1	-	-	CASSPDRYNEQFF	TGTGCCAGCAGCCCCGACAGGTACAATGAGCAGTTCTTC
TRBV14	TRBJ2-7	once	-	CASSQAPRYEQYF	TGTGCCAGCAGCCAAGCCCCGCGGTACGAGCAGTACTTC
TRBV30	TRBJ2-7	-	TRBD1	CAWSAPTGGTPEQYF	TGTGCCTGGAGTGCCCCGACAGGGGGGACCCCCGAGCAGTACTTC
TRBV6-2/TRBV6-3	TRBJ2-1	-	TRBD2	CASSRGLDGADEQFF	TGTGCCAGCAGCCGCGGACTAGATGGGGCAGATGAGCAGTTCTTC
TRBV7-8	TRBJ2-7	few	-	CASSLGGLPSEQYF	TGTGCCAGCAGCTTAGGGGGACTTCCGTCCGAGCAGTACTTC
TRBV2	TRBJ1-2	-	-	CASSERAAYGYTF	TGTGCCAGCAGTGAGAGGGCAGCCTATGGCTACACCTTC